This T cell receptor (beta chain) was recorded in a study of cytomegalovirus exposure and HLA in healthy donors. Study findings and constraints: Evidence from a later analysis indicated that most CMV-associated TCR beta chains looked HLA-restricted. Most likely, a cluster of highly shared sequence variants arose as a sequencing artifact.

The study ran its PCR with 60 Vbeta and 13 Jbeta primers. Clones were read by immunoSEQ multiplex PCR, and TCRdb kept only the in-frame ones, dropping some. The table shows roughly 160,000 clones, with 70% to 80% occurring only once. On this clone itself: The antigen remains undetermined.

The CDR3 spans 17 residues. Between the trimmed V and J ends, which lost 0 bases and 5 bases, there was a span of 16 bases. Germline assignment: CDR1 MGHRA and CDR2 YSYEKL. Sequencing input: PBMCs. V gene TRBV4-1 combines with J gene TRBJ2-2; tentative D call: TRBD1 (6 bases). This receptor was taken from a man aged 25 to 40 in good health and CMV-seropositive. CDR3 sequence (DNA): TGCGCCAGCAGCCAAGAAAGTCCAGGGGCCGGGACCGGGGAGCTGTTTTTT. Translated, it gives CASSQESPGAGTGELFF.